What follows are 2 T cell receptor beta chains derived from one specimen sequenced in a study of blood T cells in healthy people across ages. Combining a sample-barcoded 5' primer with a J-beta primer mix, a second PCR ran for roughly 7 to 12 cycles. TCRdb reprocessed the 5' RACE reads with MiXCR, giving one entry per CDR3 protein. The table lists 550,000 to 750,000 distinct CDR3 sequences, about 21% of them singletons. The sample consisted of blood. The receptors shown here come from a man between 65 and 85 years old in good health.

The V gene is TRBV6-2 or TRBV6-3, the J gene TRBJ2-1; 8 nucleotides match TRBD2. There are 17 residues in the CDR3. The ends lost 0 bases at V and 4 bases at J; junction bases unmatched: 8. CDR1 is MNHEY and CDR2 is SVGEGT in the germline V gene. DNA for the CDR3: TGTGCCAGCAGTTACTCGCCTAGCGGGTCGAAATACAATGAGCAGTTCTTC. It encodes CASSYSPSGSKYNEQFF.

This clonotype was detected a few times. The chain carries TRBV20-1 and TRBJ2-1; a weak D match, TRBD2 (5 bases). There are 15 residues in the CDR3. Germline V lookup: CDR1 DFQATT, CDR2 SNEGSKA (reference sequence). V lost 6 bases to trimming and J lost 1 base, with 16 bases between them. The CDR3 bases are TGCAGTGCCCGCCATTTAGCGTCTTCCTACAATGAGCAGTTCTTC. As protein: CSARHLASSYNEQFF.